One TCR beta chain is described in this entry. Indicated time point: peripheral blood 6 weeks after treatment start. Every patient provided from 1 to 8 samples, collected pretreatment and on-treatment. This sample stems from a study of PD-L1 blockade in urothelial cancer. Study information: Blood analyses occurred 3 weeks (second dose) and 6 weeks post treatment start. Across blood samples, T cells had a median count of roughly 140,000.

The germline CDR1 and CDR2 sequences are SGHTA and FQGTGA. The CDR3 extends over 16 amino acids. J lost 1 base, V lost 3 bases, and 3 bases had no gene match. Synthetically made TCR analog templates were put into each PCR as spikes. Method: immunoSEQ multiplex PCR; TCRdb's copy keeps in-frame clones and lacks some. The repertoire holds about 120,000 clones, with roughly 88% as singletons. The origin of this receptor is a man aged 45-65 years with urothelial cancer. The gene calls are TRBV7-3 and TRBJ2-6; 7 bases agree with TRBD1. Sequences were derived from PBMCs, sampled around atezolizumab (anti-PD-L1) treatment. CDR3 sequence reads: CASSLRQGSGANVLTF. The CDR3 DNA is TGTGCCAGCAGCTTGAGACAGGGTTCTGGGGCCAACGTCCTGACTTTC.